This record looks at one T cell receptor (beta chain) sequence and its context. Its antigen is not identified. The sample is drawn from a study of siplizumab effects on memory and regulatory T cells. Study-wide findings and caveats: Proliferating Tregs in siplizumab cultures were never verified as suppressive. Mappable alloreactive CD4+ clones came from Treg cells 68.8% of the time on average with siplizumab, against under 30% in controls. Alloreactive sequences traceable to unstimulated CD4+ memory cells declined significantly under siplizumab.

The assay looked at some 9.8 x 10^4 TCR templates in each sample. The data were produced by immunoSEQ multiplex PCR, yet TCRdb's version contains in-frame clones alone and is incomplete. The sample holds about 100,000 clones, around 92% seen once. Losses at the gene ends were 7 bases for V and 2 bases for J; bases not matched to a gene: 4. The CDR3 runs to 14 residues. Germline CDR1 MGHDK, CDR2 SYGVNS. The TCR originated in a human donor in good health. Some clones in this sample may be carry-over from other donors' samples. The rearrangement uses TRBV25-1 and TRBJ1-4, with 7 bases that match TRBD1. The sequencing input was CD4+ T cells sorted from blood. This CDR3 is CASTQTGTNEKLFF. The CDR3, as DNA: TGTGCCAGCACCCAGACAGGGACTAATGAAAAACTGTTTTTT.